This T cell receptor (beta chain) came from a study of Ad26.COV2.S vaccination and SARS-CoV-2 variants. General observations from the study: The study found similar non-spike TCR breadth in vaccine and placebo recipients.

The CDR3 has 15 amino acids. Trimming took off 0 bases at V and 4 bases at J, with 12 bases between the two ends. Per germline, CDR1 LNHDA and CDR2 SQIVND (reference sequence). Described treatment: 15 to 20 received Ad26.COV2.S at low or high dose, single or two shots; several received placebo; per-sample allocation not given. Samples came from day 63 after the first vaccine or placebo injection. Expressing Wuhan-strain SARS-CoV-2 spike, an Ad26 vector served as the vaccine. Assay: immunoSEQ multiplex PCR; the TCRdb copy retains only in-frame clones and omits some. The sample has under 550,000 clones; 90% are singletons. Turning to this clone: Its matching antigen is unknown.

The specimen was peripheral blood, collected in a trial of Ad26.COV2.S vaccine versus placebo. This chain links TRBV19 with TRBJ1-1, with D tentatively TRBD1 (6 bases). The source is a person between 18 and 60 years old who received the Ad26.COV2.S COVID-19 vaccine or a placebo. For the CDR3, the DNA is TGTGCCAGTAGTATAGACGGGGGCTTGATCACTGAAGCTTTCTTT. As protein: CASSIDGGLITEAFF.